A selection of T cell receptor beta chains follows, all from one sample in a study of T cell responses to AZD1222 COVID-19 vaccine. The data were produced by immunoSEQ multiplex PCR, yet TCRdb's version contains in-frame clones alone and is incomplete. The top ten clones hold 1.9% of a sample with about 140,000 clones, 70% to 90% of them seen once. The sample consisted of peripheral blood, taken on day 0 of AZD1222 vaccination. Receptors were obtained from an adult in good health. Each CDR3 is given with its conserved first and last residue. Fields, in order: D gene, V gene, clone size, J gene, CDR3 protein, CDR3 DNA. The D gene is left open where the match is weak. Only some rows state a clone size, as once, few, many or a class for expanded clones.

TRBD2	TRBV4-2	.	TRBJ2-5	CASSQDTGSGGETQYF	TGTGCCAGCAGCCAAGATACGGGGAGCGGGGGAGAGACCCAGTACTTC
.	TRBV6-6	.	TRBJ1-6	CASRASVGLNSPLHF	TGTGCCAGCAGGGCCTCGGTAGGGCTTAATTCACCCCTCCACTTT
.	TRBV6-6	once	TRBJ1-1	CASASGTERTEAFF	TGTGCCAGCGCTAGCGGGACCGAGAGGACTGAAGCTTTCTTT
.	TRBV2	.	TRBJ1-5	CASRGVSSNQPQHF	TGTGCCAGCAGGGGGGTCTCCAGCAATCAGCCCCAGCATTTT
.	TRBV29-1	.	TRBJ1-2	CSVGGHLRYGYTF	TGCAGCGTTGGGGGACACCTCCGATATGGCTACACCTTC
TRBD1	TRBV5-1	.	TRBJ1-4	CASSSRTGEKLFF	TGCGCCAGCAGCTCGCGGACAGGGGAAAAACTGTTTTTT
TRBD1	TRBV19	few	TRBJ1-2	CASSRQGSYGYTF	TGTGCCAGTAGTCGACAGGGTAGCTATGGCTACACCTTC
.	TRBV10-3	.	TRBJ2-3	CAISDTSNTQYF	TGTGCCATCAGTGATACGTCCAATACGCAGTATTTT
.	TRBV6-5	once	TRBJ1-1	CASSPPGKNTEAFF	TGTGCCAGCAGCCCCCCCGGTAAGAACACTGAAGCTTTCTTT
TRBD1	TRBV9	.	TRBJ1-4	CASSVGREGQRNEKLFF	TGTGCCAGCAGCGTAGGTAGGGAGGGACAGAGGAATGAAAAACTGTTTTTT
TRBD1	TRBV28	once	TRBJ1-2	CASSLRTGFGYGYTF	TGTGCCAGCAGTTTACGGACAGGCTTTGGATATGGCTACACCTTC
TRBD1	TRBV10-3	.	TRBJ2-7	CAISEGKRTGGQEQYF	TGTGCCATCAGTGAGGGGAAGAGGACAGGGGGCCAAGAGCAGTACTTC
.	TRBV12-3/TRBV12-4	.	TRBJ1-5	CASWVGANQPQHF	TGTGCCAGCTGGGTGGGAGCTAATCAGCCCCAGCATTTT
.	TRBV14	.	TRBJ1-1	CASSQEVRLSGPNTEAFF	TGTGCCAGCAGCCAAGAAGTAAGGCTCAGTGGACCCAACACTGAAGCTTTCTTT
.	TRBV7-2	once	TRBJ1-3	CASSQGTLGNTIYF	TGTGCCAGCAGCCAAGGGACGCTTGGAAACACCATATATTTT
.	TRBV19	.	TRBJ1-1	CASSDNVPGGAFMAFF	TGTGCCAGTAGCGATAACGTCCCGGGGGGCGCCTTTATGGCTTTCTTT
TRBD2	TRBV20-1	once	TRBJ2-3	CSASGLQRERKDTQYF	TGCAGTGCTAGTGGCCTTCAGCGGGAGCGTAAAGATACGCAGTATTTT